A selection of T cell receptor beta chains follows, all from one sample in a study of cytomegalovirus exposure and HLA in healthy donors. Libraries were prepared by immunoSEQ multiplex PCR; TCRdb keeps only in-frame clonotypes and omits some of them. The sample contains 130,000 to 150,000 clones, 60% to 85% of which appear only once. The sequenced sample was PBMCs. The receptors come from a middle-aged man in good health and CMV-seropositive. Both conserved end residues are part of each CDR3. A D gene is named only where the DNA matches it firmly. The size field is filled for only some rows; it gives once, few, many or a size class.

TRBJ2-7	TRBD2	TRBV27	-	CASSYNSGRGNEQYF	TGTGCCAGCAGTTACAATAGCGGGAGAGGAAACGAGCAGTACTTC
TRBJ2-2	TRBD1	TRBV5-4	-	CASSFGQVITGELFF	TGTGCCAGCAGCTTTGGACAGGTTATCACCGGGGAGCTGTTTTTT
TRBJ2-6	-	TRBV2	-	CASSASGANGLTF	TGTGCCAGCAGTGCCTCTGGGGCCAACGGCCTGACTTTC
TRBJ2-1	TRBD2	TRBV27	-	CASSSLLAGGYNEQFF	TGTGCCAGCAGTTCCCTACTAGCGGGAGGATACAATGAGCAGTTCTTC
TRBJ2-1	TRBD2	TRBV5-1	-	CASSLASGIYNEQFF	TGCGCCAGCAGCTTGGCTAGCGGGATCTACAATGAGCAGTTCTTC
TRBJ1-5	TRBD1	TRBV29-1	-	CSVATGAGNQPQHF	TGCAGCGTTGCGACAGGGGCTGGCAATCAGCCCCAGCATTTT
TRBJ1-5	TRBD1	TRBV25-1	-	CASSESGGGQPQHF	TGTGCCAGCAGTGAATCAGGGGGCGGACAGCCCCAGCATTTT
TRBJ2-7	-	TRBV28	-	CASSLSNSYEQYF	TGTGCCAGCAGTTTAAGCAACTCCTACGAGCAGTACTTC
TRBJ1-1	-	TRBV5-6	-	CASSLVRGRAFF	TGTGCCAGCAGCTTGGTAAGGGGGAGAGCTTTCTTT
TRBJ2-6	-	TRBV4-1	-	CASSQERFGGVTAGANVLTF	TGCGCCAGCAGCCAAGAGAGATTCGGAGGGGTTACGGCTGGGGCCAACGTCCTGACTTTC
TRBJ2-1	-	TRBV28	few	CASSSPGRNEQFF	TGTGCCAGCAGTTCGCCAGGGCGCAATGAGCAGTTCTTC
TRBJ2-7	TRBD1	TRBV30	-	CAWSGGQGVPEQYF	TGTGCCTGGAGTGGGGGACAGGGTGTTCCCGAGCAGTACTTC
TRBJ2-7	-	TRBV2	-	CASSTRTVYYEQYF	TGTGCCAGCAGTACCCGGACAGTTTACTACGAGCAGTACTTC
TRBJ2-7	-	TRBV20-1	-	CSARNFYEQYF	TGCAGTGCCAGGAACTTCTACGAGCAGTACTTC
TRBJ1-5	-	TRBV20-1	-	CSAGPQPQHF	TGCAGTGCTGGGCCGCAGCCCCAGCATTTT
TRBJ2-3	-	TRBV7-8	-	CASSLVGTSPTDTQYF	TGTGCCAGCAGCTTAGTAGGTACTAGTCCCACAGATACGCAGTATTTT
TRBJ2-2	-	TRBV9	-	CASSVVASNTGELFF	TGTGCCAGCAGCGTAGTAGCCTCGAACACCGGGGAGCTGTTTTTT
TRBJ2-7	-	TRBV11-2	-	CASSLGGMGSLLQNKQYF	TGTGCCAGCAGCTTAGGGGGCATGGGATCCCTTCTACAAAACAAGCAGTACTTC
TRBJ2-5	-	TRBV5-1	-	CASSPTGVETQYF	TGCGCCAGCAGCCCGACCGGGGTGGAGACCCAGTACTTC
TRBJ2-7	-	TRBV6-5	-	CASSATGNGYEQYF	TGTGCCAGCAGTGCCACAGGAAACGGCTACGAGCAGTACTTC
TRBJ2-2	TRBD2	TRBV27	-	CASTSGTSGTGELFF	TGTGCCAGCACCTCCGGGACTAGCGGGACCGGGGAGCTGTTTTTT
TRBJ2-5	-	TRBV6-6	-	CASSIYRDGETQYF	TGTGCCAGCAGTATCTACAGGGATGGAGAGACCCAGTACTTC
TRBJ1-1	TRBD1	TRBV2	-	CASRYRGQSEAFF	TGTGCCAGCAGGTACAGGGGGCAGAGTGAAGCTTTCTTT
TRBJ1-2	TRBD1	TRBV13	few	CASSFTGTGKNYGYTF	TGTGCCAGCAGCTTCACCGGGACAGGGAAAAACTATGGCTACACCTTC
TRBJ2-3	TRBD2	TRBV19	-	CASSVTSGRAERTDTQYF	TGTGCCAGTAGTGTAACTAGCGGGAGGGCCGAGAGGACAGATACGCAGTATTTT
TRBJ2-2	-	TRBV7-6	few	CASSPRSSIGELFF	TGTGCCAGCAGCCCCCGGTCGTCCATCGGGGAGCTGTTTTTT
TRBJ1-1	TRBD1	TRBV5-1	-	CASSRTGDTEAFF	TGCGCCAGCAGCCGCACAGGGGACACTGAAGCTTTCTTT
TRBJ2-7	TRBD2	TRBV5-1	-	CASSLAGGSYEQYF	TGCGCCAGCAGCTTAGCGGGAGGTTCCTACGAGCAGTACTTC
TRBJ2-3	-	TRBV28	few	CASSPPGAGGDTQYF	TGTGCCAGCAGTCCCCCAGGCGCCGGGGGAGATACGCAGTATTTT
TRBJ2-7	TRBD1	TRBV18	-	CASSSNRDSNHMVTYEQYF	TGTGCCAGCTCGTCGAACCGGGACAGTAACCACATGGTTACCTACGAGCAGTACTTC
TRBJ1-4	-	TRBV28	-	CASSLWGAQEKLFF	TGTGCCAGCAGTTTATGGGGGGCTCAGGAAAAACTGTTTTTT
TRBJ1-5	-	TRBV6-1	-	CASSEGAVHQPQHF	TGTGCCAGCAGTGAGGGGGCTGTCCATCAGCCCCAGCATTTT
TRBJ1-5	-	TRBV27	-	CASSPLNQPQHF	TGTGCCAGCAGCCCCCTCAATCAGCCCCAGCATTTT
TRBJ1-5	-	TRBV6-5	-	CASSATQGGLQPQHF	TGTGCCAGCAGTGCGACACAGGGTGGACTTCAGCCCCAGCATTTT